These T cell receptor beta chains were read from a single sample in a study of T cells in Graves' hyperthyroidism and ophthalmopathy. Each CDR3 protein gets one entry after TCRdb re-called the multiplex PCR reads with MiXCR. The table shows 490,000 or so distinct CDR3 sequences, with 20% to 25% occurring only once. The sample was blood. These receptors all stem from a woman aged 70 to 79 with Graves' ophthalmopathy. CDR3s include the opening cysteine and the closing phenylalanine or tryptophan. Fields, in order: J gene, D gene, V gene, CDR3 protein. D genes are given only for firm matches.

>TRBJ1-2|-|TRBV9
CASSNPPLGYTF
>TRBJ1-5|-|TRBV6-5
CASSYSGTGNQPQHF
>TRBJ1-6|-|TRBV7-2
CASTGGAAYNSPLHF
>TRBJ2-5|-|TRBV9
CASSAQPQETQYF
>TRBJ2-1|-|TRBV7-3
CASSLDSNSYNEQFF
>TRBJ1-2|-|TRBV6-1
CAITEEFSGYTF
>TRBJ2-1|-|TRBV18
CASSPSLNNEQFF
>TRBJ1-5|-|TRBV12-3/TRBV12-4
CASSPSRSNQPQHF
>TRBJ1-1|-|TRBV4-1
CASSQELEAFF
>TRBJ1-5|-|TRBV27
CASSRLKSNQPQHF
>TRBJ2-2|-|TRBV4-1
CPARWPGELFF
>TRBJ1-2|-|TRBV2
CASRWGGADYGYTF
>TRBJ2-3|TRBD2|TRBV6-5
CASSYSGTSGRNGSTDTQYF
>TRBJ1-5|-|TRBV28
CASSLWGAGQPQHF
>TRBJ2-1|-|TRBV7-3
CASSPGAVPSYNEQFF
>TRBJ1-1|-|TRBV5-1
CASSFAGGTEAFF